This T cell receptor beta chain was profiled in a study of cytomegalovirus exposure and HLA in healthy donors. The PCR used 60 Vbeta and 13 Jbeta primers. Only in-frame clones appear in the TCRdb table, and some are missing; sequencing was by immunoSEQ multiplex PCR. The table lists roughly 230,000 clones, around nine tenths of them singletons. From germline, CDR1 is MDHEN and CDR2 SYDVKM. V dropped 8 bases and J dropped 1; count of bases not matched to a gene: 7. The CDR3 loop spans 14 amino acids. Sequencing was done on a sample of PBMCs. J is TRBJ1-1 and V is TRBV28, with TRBD1 matching 7 bases. The TCR originated in a girl under 10 years old in good health and CMV-seronegative. CDR3 DNA: TGTGCCAGCCAAAGGGGGCTGGGGAACACTGAAGCTTTCTTT. The encoded protein is CASQRGLGNTEAFF.